Presented here are 19 T cell receptor beta chains from one specimen sequenced in a study of tumor-infiltrating lymphocytes in primary liver carcinoma. The input was 450 to 500 ng total RNA; TCR beta cDNA was made from it with a constant-region primer. Each TCR beta library was derived from three nested multiplex PCR rounds that employed slightly modified ARM-PCR. Forward primers for TRBV1-TRBV30 and a C-beta reverse primer served the first two PCR rounds, at 10 cycles each. TCRdb ran MiXCR on the multiplex PCR reads and lists one entry per CDR3 protein. The sample has 180,000 or so distinct CDR3 sequences; about 60% are singletons. Germline DNA was also extracted, with blood RNA taken from unsorted whole blood. The sequenced sample consisted of peripheral blood. Source of these receptors: a man between 35 and 55 years old with primary liver carcinoma and hepatitis B virus infection.

The V call is TRBV7-9, the J call TRBJ2-7; D not resolved. The CDR3 is 13 residues long. V was clipped by 4 bases and J by 3 bases, with 10 bases between them. Per the germline V gene, CDR1 is SEHNR and CDR2 is FQNEAQ (reference sequence). The CDR3 DNA reads TGTGCCAGCAGCTCGGACGGCCACTACGAGCAGTACTTC. This codes for CASSSDGHYEQYF.

A few counts support this clonotype. One end of the junction is discordant with germline, which a read error may explain. The chain carries TRBV4-2 and TRBJ2-2, with 9 bases lining up with TRBD2. Germline CDR1 reads LGHNA; CDR2 reads YNFKEQ. The CDR3 sequence is 16 residues long. This CDR3 reads CAGSQFSGSDTGELFF. The CDR3 region has the DNA TGTGCCGGCAGCCAATTTAGCGGGAGTGACACCGGGGAGCTGTTTTTT.

The genes are TRBV29-1 and TRBJ2-2, with 8 bases fitting TRBD1. Trimming cost V 0 bases and J 1 base; bases outside gene matches: 4. Looked up from germline, CDR1 is SQVTM and CDR2 is ANQGSEA. This CDR3 has 16 residues. The CDR3 DNA is TGCAGCGTTGAAGACATGGACAGGGAGAACACCGGGGAGCTGTTTTTT. Translation: CSVEDMDRENTGELFF.

Notes on this clonotype: A read error is possible here, since a much larger clone lies one base away. The V call is TRBV4-1, the J call TRBJ2-3, with TRBD2 identical over 10 bases. This CDR3 is 13 amino acids long. V was pared by 6 bases and J by 7 bases, with 4 bases of the junction left unmatched. Germline values: CDR1 MGHRA, CDR2 YSYEKL. This CDR3 is CASRLAGSNTQYF. As DNA, the CDR3 is TGCGCCAGCAGACTAGCGGGATCGAATACGCAGTATTTT.

The chain carries TRBV12-3 or TRBV12-4 and TRBJ1-2, with D tentatively TRBD1 (6 bases). The CDR3 has 16 amino acids. Trimming stripped 5 bases from V and 7 bases from J, with 23 bases between. The chain's CDR3 is CASSPAGHSWGCGYTF. The CDR3 nucleotides read TGTGCCAGCAGTCCTGCGGGACATTCTTGGGGGTGTGGCTACACCTTC.

The chain is built from TRBV12-3 or TRBV12-4 and TRBJ2-7; tentative D call: TRBD2 (6 bases). The length of the CDR3 is 13 residues. V lost 5 bases and J lost 8, with 16 bases in between. This CDR3 reads CASSRDSASKQYF. CDR3 nucleotide sequence: TGTGCCAGCAGTCGGGACTCTGCGTCTAAGCAGTACTTC.

This sequence joins TRBV24-1 and TRBJ2-2; D remains unclear. The length of the CDR3 is 15 residues. Trimming stripped 5 bases from V and 6 bases from J, with 15 bases between. Germline V CDR1 and CDR2: KGHDR, SFDVKD. The CDR3 DNA is TGTGCCACCAGTGCCGCCACCGCGCTCCCCGGGGAGCTGTTTTTT. Its translation: CATSAATALPGELFF.

The chain joins TRBV29-1 to TRBJ1-6, with TRBD1 as a possible D gene (6 bases). Deletions cut 4 bases from V and 5 bases from J, with 6 bases between. There are 12 residues in the CDR3. CDR1 and CDR2 from the germline V gene are SQVTM and ANQGSEA. The CDR3 sequence is CSVGQDNSPLHF. CDR3 nucleotides: TGCAGCGTTGGACAGGATAATTCACCCCTCCACTTT.

The table lists this clonotype with a count of one. The rearrangement joins TRBV25-1 to TRBJ2-4, with D uncertain. The CDR3 extends over 13 amino acids. The V end lost 11 bases, the J end lost 3 bases, and 14 bases lay between the germline ends. Germline values: CDR1 MGHDK, CDR2 SYGVNS. The CDR3 region is CAGGSYFKNIQYF. CDR3 sequence (DNA): TGTGCCGGTGGGTCATATTTCAAAAACATTCAGTACTTC.

This chain joins TRBV6-7 and TRBJ2-3; D might be TRBD1 or TRBD2, each matching 5 bases. TRBV6-7 is marked as an open reading frame, function uncertain. Trimming shortened V by 6 bases and J by 7 bases, and 26 bases separated the two germline ends. The CDR3 runs 17 residues. The CDR3 region has the DNA TGTGCCAGCAGCCCCTCCCCCCGGGACCATCCTCCGAATACGCAGTATTTT. Translating gives CASSPSPRDHPPNTQYF.

Written as DNA, the CDR3 is TGTGCCACCTCCCAAGGGGGGACAGGCAAGGGAGAGACCCAGTACTTC. Translated: CATSQGGTGKGETQYF. V usage is TRBV6-1 and J usage is TRBJ2-5; 8 bases match TRBD1. The J segment lost 4 bases and the V segment lost 10 bases, leaving 17 bases of the junction unmatched. CDR1 MNHNS and CDR2 SASEGT come from the germline V gene. The CDR3 contains 16 residues.

Of note for this clonotype: One junction end disagrees with the germline gene, perhaps due to a read error. The V gene is TRBV10-3, the J gene TRBJ1-5; a weak D match, TRBD1 (5 bases). The CDR3 length is 15 residues. Per the germline V gene, CDR1 is ENHRY and CDR2 is SYGVKD. The DNA of the CDR3 is TGTGCCATCAGTGAGGGGGGGACGGGGAGTCAGCTCCAGCATTTT. Protein sequence: CAISEGGTGSQLQHF.

The rearrangement joins TRBV6-5 to TRBJ2-1; no firm D call. The CDR3 length is 15 residues. Per the germline V gene, CDR1 is MNHEY and CDR2 is SVGAGI. Trimming pared 5 bases from V and 0 bases from J, leaving 11 bases between. CDR3 bases: TGTGCCAGCAGTACGACTTCGCTCTCCTACAATGAGCAGTTCTTC. As protein: CASSTTSLSYNEQFF.

Concerning this clonotype: One junction end does not reproduce the germline sequence, and a read error may be involved. V gene TRBV10-3 combines with J gene TRBJ2-1; D is unclear. The CDR3 loop spans 11 amino acids. CDR1 and CDR2 (germline): ENHRY, SYGVKD. The CDR3 here is CAISPLKEQFF. In DNA, the CDR3 is TGTGCTATCAGTCCCTTGAAGGAGCAGTTCTTC.

This clonotype was found a few times. The junction departs from the called germline gene at one end, perhaps through a read error. The chain links TRBV11-2 to TRBJ2-1; 12 bases agree with TRBD2. Germline lookup yields CDR1 SGHAT and CDR2 FQNNGV. This CDR3 contains 19 residues. The CDR3 coding sequence is TGTGCCAGCGGCTTAGCTCCGGGGCTAGCGGGAGGGCCGGAGAATGAGCAGTTCTTC. Encoded protein: CASGLAPGLAGGPENEQFF.

To note about this clonotype: A clone one base away is much larger, so this may be a read error. V and J are TRBV6-5 and TRBJ2-2; tentative D call: TRBD2 (5 bases). The CDR3 consists of 13 residues. CDR1 and CDR2 (germline): MNHEY, SVGAGI. This CDR3 reads CASSSRNTGEPFF. CDR3 sequence (DNA): TGTGCCAGCAGTTCCAGAAACACCGGGGAGCCGTTTTTT.

The V gene is TRBV21-1, the J gene TRBJ2-3; TRBD2 reflects the table's D call only, with no check against the DNA. TRBV21-1 is marked as a pseudogene. The CDR3 runs 18 residues. Written as DNA, the CDR3 is TGTGCCAGCAGCAAAGCGGGGTCCAGCGGGAGGTTCACAGATACGCAGTATTTT. As protein: CASSKAGSSGRFTDTQYF.

Only a few counts were recorded for this clonotype. The chain employs TRBV6-1 and TRBJ2-3, with TRBD2 as a possible D gene (7 bases). Germline V lookup: CDR1 MNHNS, CDR2 SASEGT. Trimming stripped 6 bases from V and 0 bases from J, with 16 bases between. CDR3 length: 16 residues. The CDR3 sequence is CASRGGPDTSTDTQYF. DNA of the CDR3: TGTGCCAGCAGGGGGGGGCCAGACACGAGCACAGATACGCAGTATTTT.

For this clonotype: The junction departs from germline at one end; a sequencing error may be responsible. V usage is TRBV11-2 and J usage is TRBJ2-7; possible D gene TRBD1, 6 bases. CDR1 and CDR2 (germline): SGHAT, FQNNGV. The CDR3 sequence is 13 residues long. The CDR3 nucleotides read TGTGCCAGCAGTACAGGACAGAGTAACGAGCAATACTTC. Protein sequence: CASSTGQSNEQYF.